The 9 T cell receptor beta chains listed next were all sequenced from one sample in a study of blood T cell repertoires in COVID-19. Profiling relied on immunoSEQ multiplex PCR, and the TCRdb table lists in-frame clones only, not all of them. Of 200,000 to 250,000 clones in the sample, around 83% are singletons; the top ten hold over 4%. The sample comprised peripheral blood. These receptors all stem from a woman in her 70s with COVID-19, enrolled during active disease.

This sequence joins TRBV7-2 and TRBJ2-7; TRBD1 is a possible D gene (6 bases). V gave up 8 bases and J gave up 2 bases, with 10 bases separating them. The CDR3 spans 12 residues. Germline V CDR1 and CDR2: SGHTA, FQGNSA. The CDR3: CASGWDTYEQYF. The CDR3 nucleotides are TGTGCCAGCGGTTGGGACACCTACGAGCAGTACTTC.

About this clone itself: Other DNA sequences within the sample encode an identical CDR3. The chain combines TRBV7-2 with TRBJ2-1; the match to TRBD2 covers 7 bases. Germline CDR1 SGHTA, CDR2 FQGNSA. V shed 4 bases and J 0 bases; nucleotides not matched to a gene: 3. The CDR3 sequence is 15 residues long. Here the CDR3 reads CASSSQRDSYNEQFF. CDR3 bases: TGTGCCAGCAGCTCTCAGCGGGACTCCTACAATGAGCAGTTCTTC.

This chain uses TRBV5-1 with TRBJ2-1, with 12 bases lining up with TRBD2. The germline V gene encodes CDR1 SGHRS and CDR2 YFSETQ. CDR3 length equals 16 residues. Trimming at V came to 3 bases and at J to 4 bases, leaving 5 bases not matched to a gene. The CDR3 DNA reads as TGCGCCAGCAGCTCGGGGACTAGCGGGTATTACAATGAGCAGTTCTTC. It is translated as CASSSGTSGYYNEQFF.

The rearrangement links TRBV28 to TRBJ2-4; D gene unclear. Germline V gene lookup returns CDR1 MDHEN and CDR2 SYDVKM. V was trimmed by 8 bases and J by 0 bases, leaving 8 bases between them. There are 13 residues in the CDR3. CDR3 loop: CASGDPAKNIQYF. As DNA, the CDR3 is TGTGCCAGCGGAGACCCAGCCAAAAACATTCAGTACTTC.

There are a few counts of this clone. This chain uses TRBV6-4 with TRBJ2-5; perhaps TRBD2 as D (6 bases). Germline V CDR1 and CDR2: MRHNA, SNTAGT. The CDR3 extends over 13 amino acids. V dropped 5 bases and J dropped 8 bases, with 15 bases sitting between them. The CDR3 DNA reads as TGTGCCAGCAGTTACACCTTCGGGGGTACCCAGTACTTC. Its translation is CASSYTFGGTQYF.

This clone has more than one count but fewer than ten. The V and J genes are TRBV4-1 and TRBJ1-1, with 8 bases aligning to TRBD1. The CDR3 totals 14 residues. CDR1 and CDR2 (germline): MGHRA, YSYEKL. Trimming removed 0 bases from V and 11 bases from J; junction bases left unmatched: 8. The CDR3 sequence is CASSQDRVQGGAFF. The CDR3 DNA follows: TGCGCCAGCAGCCAAGATAGGGTACAGGGGGGGGCTTTCTTT.

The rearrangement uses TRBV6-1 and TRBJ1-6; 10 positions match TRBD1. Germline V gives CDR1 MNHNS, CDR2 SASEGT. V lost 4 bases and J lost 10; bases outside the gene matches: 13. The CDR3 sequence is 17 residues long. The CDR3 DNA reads TGTGCCAGCAGTGTTGACTTGACAGGGGGCGCCGGCTCACCCCTCCACTTT. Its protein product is CASSVDLTGGAGSPLHF.

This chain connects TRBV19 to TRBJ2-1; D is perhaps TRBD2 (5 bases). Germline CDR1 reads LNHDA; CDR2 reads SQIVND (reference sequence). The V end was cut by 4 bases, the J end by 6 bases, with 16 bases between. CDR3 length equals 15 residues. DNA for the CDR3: TGTGCCAGTAGTACCGGGAAAGTAGGAGGCAATGAGCAGTTCTTC. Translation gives CASSTGKVGGNEQFF.

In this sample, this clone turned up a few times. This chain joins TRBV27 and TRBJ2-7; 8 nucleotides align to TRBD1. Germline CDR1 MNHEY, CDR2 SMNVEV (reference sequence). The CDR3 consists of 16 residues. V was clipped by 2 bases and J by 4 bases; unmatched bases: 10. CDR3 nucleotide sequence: TGTGCCAGCAGTTTAGACCCAGACAGGGGTTCGTACGAGCAGTACTTC. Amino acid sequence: CASSLDPDRGSYEQYF.